The subject of this entry is one T cell receptor beta chain. A single base separates this from a much larger clone, so it may be a read error. The data were taken from a study of read filtering for tumor transcriptome and immune sequencing. The CDR3 sequence is 15 residues long. Trimming cost V 3 bases and J 4 bases, with 12 bases left between them. Looked up from germline, CDR1 is KGHSH and CDR2 is LQKENI. Molecular barcoded adaptors covering alpha/delta and beta/gamma chains were used on 400 to 450 ng RNA. Each CDR3 protein is one row after TCRdb ran MiXCR on the reads. Among fewer than 100,000 distinct CDR3 sequences, 9% to 15% were seen once, and the ten largest hold about 15%.

What was sequenced was a population of CD138-negative cells sorted from bone marrow. The receptor was derived from a donor at least 40 years old with multiple myeloma. J is TRBJ2-2 and V is TRBV18; D is uncertain. The DNA of the CDR3 is TGTGCCAGCTCACCCCGACACCTTAGCACCGGGGAGCTGTTTTTT. Translating gives CASSPRHLSTGELFF.